Reported below is one T cell receptor (beta chain). Its antigen remains unidentified. Germline CDR1 SGHNT, CDR2 YENEEA. Unmatched junction bases numbered 5, after V lost 3 bases and J lost 8 bases. The CDR3 has 14 amino acids. The data derive from a study of cytomegalovirus exposure and HLA in healthy donors. Study observations and caveats: A list of roughly 180 TCR beta chains associated with cytomegalovirus was given. The availability of immune exposure information extended only to CMV serostatus.

In the PCR, 60 Vbeta and 13 Jbeta primers were used. Profiled with immunoSEQ multiplex PCR; TCRdb holds only in-frame clones, not every one. The sample shows about 230,000 clones, 82% of them seen only once. This TCR derives from a woman aged 40 to 55 in good health and CMV-seronegative. This rearrangement joins TRBV11-3 to TRBJ2-1, with TRBD2 identical over 9 bases. The specimen was PBMCs. The CDR3: CASSFGGGAYEQFF. As DNA, the CDR3 is TGTGCCAGCAGCTTCGGCGGGGGGGCCTATGAGCAGTTCTTC. The variable domain in full, completed from reference TRBV11-3 and TRBJ2-1, reads EAGVVQSPRYKIIEKKQPVAFWCNPISGHNTLYWYLQNLGQGPELLIRYENEEAVDDSQLPKDRFSAERLKGVDSTLKIQPAELGDSAVYLCASSFGGGAYEQFFGPGTRLTVL.